What follows describes a single T cell receptor beta chain. The germline CDR1 and CDR2 sequences are MGHRA and YSYEKL. This CDR3 contains 17 residues. The data were taken from a study of T cells expressing NK-cell markers. As for the study in general: It was from sorted CD3+CD56+NKG2C+, CD3+CD56+NKG2C- and CD3+CD56-NKG2C+ T cells that TCR beta repertoires came.

TCRdb re-called the 5' RACE reads and gives one entry per CDR3 protein, without DNA. The listing records around 380,000 distinct CDR3 sequences. The receptor was isolated from a woman aged 45 to 65 in good health. The chain links TRBV4-1 to TRBJ2-1; TCRdb gives TRBD2 as the D gene, but with no DNA this cannot be confirmed. The sample consisted of blood T cells: a sorted CD56 or NKG2C T cell subset, CD4+ or CD8+ T cells, or bulk PBMC T cells (not recorded which). CDR3 loop: CASSQPGLAGEYNEQFF.